Included here is one TCR beta chain sequence, with context. Its antigen is not known. TCR beta CDR3 amplification used RNA transcripts. Amplification began with first-round RT-PCR using HTBI primers, then second-round multiplex PCR was performed. A single record per CDR3 protein comes from TCRdb applying MiXCR to the multiplex PCR reads. The sample contains around 1,200,000 distinct CDR3 sequences, about two fifths of which appear only once. The CDR3 contains 14 residues. V was clipped by 6 bases and J by 3 bases, with 9 bases between them. Germline V gene data show CDR1 as MDHEN and CDR2 as SYDVKM. These data are taken from a study of Graves' ophthalmopathy and Graves' hyperthyroidism. At the level of the study: A follow-up of 18 months without ophthalmopathy meant that hyperthyroidism was stable. Overall study results and limits: It was with roughly 71% sensitivity and around 75% specificity that the model predicted ophthalmopathy progression. Cross-validated, the 13-signature model showed 87.88%/81.08% sensitivity/specificity, and 80%/75% in the test set.

Clinical symptoms, serum thyroxine, TRAb, thyroid ultrasound and orbital computed tomography were relied on for diagnosis. The clonotype was recovered from an adult man with Graves' hyperthyroidism. Sequencing was carried out using peripheral blood or thyroid tissue (not recorded which). This chain uses TRBV28 with TRBJ2-6; D may be TRBD1 (6 bases). The CDR3 spells CASSRGFGANVLTF. The CDR3 DNA is TGTGCCAGCAGCAGGGGTTTTGGGGCCAACGTCCTGACTTTC.